Below, one T cell receptor beta chain is given with its context. Sequencing was performed with immunoSEQ multiplex PCR; in TCRdb, only in-frame clones are kept and a portion is missing. The sample contains about 2.1 million clones, roughly 95% of which appear only once. The naive CD8 population came from CD45RO-negative cells selected for CCR7, without terminally differentiated effector memory CD45RA+ cells. This CDR3 is 18 amino acids long. Per germline, CDR1 SGHVS and CDR2 FQNEAQ. Unmatched junction bases numbered 12, after V lost 2 bases and J lost 4 bases. This record comes from a study of shared clonotypes between healthy human individuals. Across the study: Each donor's CD4 naive and CD4 memory cells filled three plates apiece, CD8 naive two, and CD8 memory one.

This rearrangement joins TRBV7-8 to TRBJ2-3, with TRBD2 matching 10 bases. This TCR came from a man aged 18-30 years in good health. Some clones in this sample may be carry-over from other donors' samples. What was sequenced was naive CD8+ T cells from PBMCs. CDR3 loop: CASSLFPPLAGVADTQYF. In nucleotides, the CDR3 is TGTGCCAGCAGCTTATTCCCTCCCCTAGCGGGAGTCGCAGATACGCAGTATTTT.